One TCR beta chain is described in this entry. The data were taken from a study of blood T cell repertoires in COVID-19. Study in general: T cells, B-cell-depleted T cells, or PBMCs supplied cDNA or gDNA.

V lost 1 base and J lost 6; bases outside the gene matches: 9. CDR1 and CDR2 (germline): SNHLY, FYNNEI. The CDR3 is 15 amino acids. Original handling: Reference gene primers were amplified, and this amplification served to estimate nucleated cell counts. TCRdb's table, derived via immunoSEQ multiplex PCR, lists solely in-frame clones and lacks some. The V and J calls and clone size are taken from that table; D and trimming were inferred from the DNA. The repertoire holds over 90,000 clones, with approximately 89% as singletons. The chain recombines TRBV2 with TRBJ2-7; 7 bases fit TRBD1. Sequencing was done on a sample of peripheral blood. The clonotype was recovered from an elderly woman in a cohort sampled during active COVID-19. The CDR3 DNA is TGTGCCAGCAGTGAAGACTGGGGACAGAGCCTCGAGCAGTACTTC. It translates to CASSEDWGQSLEQYF. The variable domain in full, with the rest retrieved from reference TRBV2 and TRBJ2-7, is EPEVTQTPSHQVTQMGQEVILRCVPISNHLYFYWYRQILGQKVEFLVSFYNNEISEKSEIFDDQFSVERPDGSNFTLKIRSTKLEDSAMYFCASSEDWGQSLEQYFGPGTRLTVT.